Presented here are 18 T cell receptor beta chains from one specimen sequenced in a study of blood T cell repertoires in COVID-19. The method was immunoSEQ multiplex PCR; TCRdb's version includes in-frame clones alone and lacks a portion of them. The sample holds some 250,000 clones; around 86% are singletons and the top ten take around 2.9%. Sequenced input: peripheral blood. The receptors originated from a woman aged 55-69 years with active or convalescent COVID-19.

The CDR3 here is CASRDRAGGPARTEAFF. The CDR3 region has the DNA TGTGCCAGCAGGGACAGGGCAGGGGGCCCCGCCCGCACTGAAGCTTTCTTT. The gene calls are TRBV2 and TRBJ1-1, with 8 bases aligning to TRBD1. Losses at the gene ends were 6 bases for V and 4 bases for J; bases not matched to a gene: 16. The germline V gene encodes CDR1 SNHLY and CDR2 FYNNEI. The CDR3 is 17 residues long.

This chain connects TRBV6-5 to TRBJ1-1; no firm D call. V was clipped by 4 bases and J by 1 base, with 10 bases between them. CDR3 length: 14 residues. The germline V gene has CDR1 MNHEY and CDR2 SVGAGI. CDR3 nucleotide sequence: TGTGCCAGCAGTTTCGGGGTCGGGAACACTGAAGCTTTCTTT. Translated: CASSFGVGNTEAFF.

CDR3 coding DNA: TGTGCCAGCAGCCAAGAAAACACGTCAAGGGGGAACAATGAGCAGTTCTTC. This gives the protein CASSQENTSRGNNEQFF. The rearrangement joins TRBV7-3 to TRBJ2-1, with a weak D call TRBD1 (6 bases). Germline V gene data show CDR1 as SGHTA and CDR2 as FQGTGA. The CDR3 is 17 amino acids. V shed 5 bases and J shed 5 bases, with 22 bases lying between them.

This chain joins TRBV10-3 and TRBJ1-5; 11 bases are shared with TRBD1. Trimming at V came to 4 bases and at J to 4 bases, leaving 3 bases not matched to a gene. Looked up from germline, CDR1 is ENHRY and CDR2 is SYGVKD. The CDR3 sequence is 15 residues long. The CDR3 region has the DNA TGTGCCATCAGTGTCGGGACAGGGGGAAATCAGCCCCAGCATTTT. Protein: CAISVGTGGNQPQHF.

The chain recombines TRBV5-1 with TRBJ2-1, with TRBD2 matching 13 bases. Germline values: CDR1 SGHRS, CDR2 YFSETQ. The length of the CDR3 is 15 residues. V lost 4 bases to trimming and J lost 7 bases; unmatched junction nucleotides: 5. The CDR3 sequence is CASSTGLAGANEQFF. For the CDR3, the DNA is TGCGCCAGCAGCACCGGACTAGCGGGGGCTAATGAGCAGTTCTTC.

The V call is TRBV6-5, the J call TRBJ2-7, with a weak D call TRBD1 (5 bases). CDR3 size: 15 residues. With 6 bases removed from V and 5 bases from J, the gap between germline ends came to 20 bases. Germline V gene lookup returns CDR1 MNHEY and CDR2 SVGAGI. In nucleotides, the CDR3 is TGTGCCAGCAGGCCAGCTAGGGGTGGGCTGGACGAGCAGTACTTC. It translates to CASRPARGGLDEQYF.

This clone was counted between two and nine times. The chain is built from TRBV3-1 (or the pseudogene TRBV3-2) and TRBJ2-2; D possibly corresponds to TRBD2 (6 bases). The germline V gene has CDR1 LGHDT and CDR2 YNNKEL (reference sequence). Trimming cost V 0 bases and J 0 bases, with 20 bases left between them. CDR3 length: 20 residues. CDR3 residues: CASSQDWGGETSANTGELFF. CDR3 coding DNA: TGTGCCAGCAGCCAAGATTGGGGAGGAGAAACCTCCGCGAACACCGGGGAGCTGTTTTTT.

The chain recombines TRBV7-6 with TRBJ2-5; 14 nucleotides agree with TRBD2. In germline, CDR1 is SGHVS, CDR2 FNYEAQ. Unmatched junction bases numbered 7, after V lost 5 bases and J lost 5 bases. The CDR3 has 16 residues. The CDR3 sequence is CASSMTSGGAKETQYF. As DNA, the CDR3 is TGTGCCAGCAGCATGACTAGCGGGGGGGCTAAGGAGACCCAGTACTTC.

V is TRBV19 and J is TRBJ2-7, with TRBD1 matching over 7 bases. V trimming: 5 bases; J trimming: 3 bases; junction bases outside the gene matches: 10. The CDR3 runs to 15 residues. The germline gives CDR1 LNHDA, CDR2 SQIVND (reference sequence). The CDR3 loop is CASSGVTGNSYEQYF. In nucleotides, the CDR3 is TGTGCCAGTAGTGGGGTGACAGGGAATAGCTACGAGCAGTACTTC.

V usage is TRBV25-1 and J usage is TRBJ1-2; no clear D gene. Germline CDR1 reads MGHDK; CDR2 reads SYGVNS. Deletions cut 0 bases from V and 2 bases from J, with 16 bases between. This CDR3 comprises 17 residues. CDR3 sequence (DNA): TGTGCCAGCAGTGAATATCCCCTCGGTCCGGGGAACTATGGCTACACCTTC. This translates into CASSEYPLGPGNYGYTF.

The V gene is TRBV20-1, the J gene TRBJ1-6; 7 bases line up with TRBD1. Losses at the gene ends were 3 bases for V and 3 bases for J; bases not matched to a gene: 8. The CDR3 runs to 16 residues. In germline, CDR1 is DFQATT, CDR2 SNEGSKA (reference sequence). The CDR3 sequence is CSASLSGQYYNSPLHF. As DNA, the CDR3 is TGCAGTGCTAGTTTGTCGGGACAGTACTATAATTCACCCCTCCACTTT.

DNA for the CDR3: TGTGCCAGCAGTTTACCGGGACAGGGGTATGGCTACACCTTC. It codes for CASSLPGQGYGYTF. The V gene is TRBV28, the J gene TRBJ1-2; 10 bases are shared with TRBD1. In germline, CDR1 is MDHEN, CDR2 SYDVKM. The CDR3 is 14 residues long. Losses at the gene ends were 2 bases for V and 5 bases for J; bases not matched to a gene: 2.

CDR3 DNA sequence: TGTGCCAGCTCGCCAAGCCCGACAGGGGCGACTAACTATGGCTACACCTTC. It translates to CASSPSPTGATNYGYTF. The chain recombines TRBV18 with TRBJ1-2, with 8 positions matching TRBD1. J lost 0 bases, V lost 6 bases, and 12 bases had no gene match. Germline CDR1 reads KGHSH; CDR2 reads LQKENI. This CDR3 contains 17 residues.

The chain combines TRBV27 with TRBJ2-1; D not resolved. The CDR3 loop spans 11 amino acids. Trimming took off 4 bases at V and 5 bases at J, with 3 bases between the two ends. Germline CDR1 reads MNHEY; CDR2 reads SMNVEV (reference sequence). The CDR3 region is CASSSNNEQFF. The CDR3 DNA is TGTGCCAGCAGTTCTAACAATGAGCAGTTCTTC.

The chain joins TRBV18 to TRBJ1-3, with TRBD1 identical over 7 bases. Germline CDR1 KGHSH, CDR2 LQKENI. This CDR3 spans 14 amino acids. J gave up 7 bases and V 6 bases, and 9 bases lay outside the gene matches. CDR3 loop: CASSGDSARNTIYF. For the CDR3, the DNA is TGTGCCAGCTCCGGGGACAGTGCGAGGAACACCATATATTTT.

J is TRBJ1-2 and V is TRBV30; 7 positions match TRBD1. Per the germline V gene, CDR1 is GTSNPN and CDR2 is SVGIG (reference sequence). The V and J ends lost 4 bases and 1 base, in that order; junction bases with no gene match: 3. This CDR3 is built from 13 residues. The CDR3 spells CAWTGGINYGYTF. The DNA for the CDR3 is TGTGCCTGGACAGGGGGTATTAACTATGGCTACACCTTC.

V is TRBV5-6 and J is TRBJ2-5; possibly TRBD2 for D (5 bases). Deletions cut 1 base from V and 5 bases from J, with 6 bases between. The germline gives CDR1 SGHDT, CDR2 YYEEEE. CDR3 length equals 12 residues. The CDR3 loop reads CASSLTRETQYF. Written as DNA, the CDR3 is TGTGCCAGCAGCTTGACTAGGGAGACCCAGTACTTC.

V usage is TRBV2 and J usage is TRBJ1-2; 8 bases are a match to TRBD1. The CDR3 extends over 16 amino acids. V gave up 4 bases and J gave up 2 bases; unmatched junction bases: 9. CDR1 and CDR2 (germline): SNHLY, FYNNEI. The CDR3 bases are TGTGCCAGCAGTGGGACAGGGCCCATTCGAAACTATGGCTACACCTTC. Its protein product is CASSGTGPIRNYGYTF. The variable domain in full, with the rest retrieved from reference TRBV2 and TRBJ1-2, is EPEVTQTPSHQVTQMGQEVILRCVPISNHLYFYWYRQILGQKVEFLVSFYNNEISEKSEIFDDQFSVERPDGSNFTLKIRSTKLEDSAMYFCASSGTGPIRNYGYTFGSGTRLTVV.